The T cell receptor (beta chain) under discussion was sequenced for a study of cytomegalovirus exposure and HLA in healthy donors. Study-wide results and limits: In vitro, three CMV-associated chains proved specific for CMV antigens.

Assay: immunoSEQ multiplex PCR; the TCRdb copy retains only in-frame clones and omits some. The sample gives about 220,000 clones, roughly 83% of which show up once; over 12% is in the top ten. Comments on this clone: Its specificity is unknown.

Germline V gene lookup returns CDR1 SGHTA and CDR2 FQGTGA. The length of the CDR3 is 15 residues. Trimming removed 4 bases from V and 6 bases from J, with 18 bases in between. The source material was PBMCs. The receptor comes from a woman under 40 in good health and CMV-seropositive. This chain connects TRBV7-3 to TRBJ1-1, with D possibly TRBD1 on 5 matching bases. DNA for the CDR3: TGTGCCAGCAGCTCCAACAGGCTGCCGGAGGCTGAAGCTTTCTTT. It specifies CASSSNRLPEAEAFF.